This TCR beta chain was recovered during a study of Ad26.COV2.S vaccination and SARS-CoV-2 variants. Overall study: Ad26.COV2.S shots went into the muscle once or twice, 56 days apart.

The germline CDR1 and CDR2 sequences are GTSNPN and SVGIG (reference sequence). V lost 7 bases and J 6 bases, leaving 18 bases between the germline ends. This CDR3 has 14 amino acids. The repertoire was sequenced with immunoSEQ multiplex PCR; TCRdb's copy has only in-frame clones and lacks some. The sample yields about 320,000 clones, roughly 90% seen once. Comment on this clone: Its specificity is unknown.

Indicated treatment: around 19 received Ad26.COV2.S at low or high dose, single or two shots; about five received placebo; per-sample allocation not given. The samples date from day 63 after the first vaccine or placebo injection. Study findings and constraints: Spike-specific TCR breadth was greater in vaccine than placebo recipients. Placebo recipients and vaccine recipients were similar in non-spike TCR breadth.

The V gene is TRBV30, the J gene TRBJ2-2, with D unclear. Sequences were derived from peripheral blood, sampled in a trial of Ad26.COV2.S vaccine versus placebo. The receptor comes from a person between 18 and 65 years old who received the Ad26.COV2.S COVID-19 vaccine or a placebo. The CDR3 is CASNDPARAGELFF. The DNA of the CDR3 is TGTGCCTCAAATGATCCAGCGAGAGCCGGGGAGCTGTTTTTT.